The 4 T cell receptor beta chains reported below all come from one sample, sequenced in a study of shared clonotypes between healthy human individuals. The data were produced by immunoSEQ multiplex PCR, yet TCRdb's version contains in-frame clones alone and is incomplete. The data show more than 550,000 clones, about 90% seen once. The sample consisted of memory CD8+ T cells from PBMCs. This sample's subset: CD45RO+ cells pooled with CCR7-negative TemRA cells. The receptor source for this set is a man aged 18 to 35 in good health. Some clones in this sample may be carry-over from other donors' samples.

Remarks on this clone: The same CDR3 arises from other DNA sequences in this sample as well. This chain links TRBV27 with TRBJ1-4; TRBD1 is a possible D gene (5 bases). CDR1 MNHEY and CDR2 SMNVEV come from the germline V gene (reference sequence). Trimming stripped 6 bases from V and 2 bases from J, with 10 bases between. The CDR3 extends over 14 amino acids. Here the CDR3 reads CASSLTATNEKLFF. For the CDR3, the DNA is TGTGCCAGCAGCCTGACAGCTACTAATGAAAAACTGTTTTTT.

The chain employs TRBV7-9 and TRBJ2-3, with a tentative D call TRBD2 (5 bases). This CDR3 spans 17 amino acids. V lost 2 bases and J 6 bases, leaving 21 bases between the germline ends. Per the germline V gene, CDR1 is SEHNR and CDR2 is FQNEAQ (reference sequence). The CDR3 DNA reads as TGTGCCAGCAGCTTAACTTTGGTTGGGCTAGCACCCGATACGCAGTATTTT. Its translation: CASSLTLVGLAPDTQYF.

The rearrangement joins TRBV4-2 to TRBJ2-7; TRBD1 agrees at 11 bases. The J segment lost 2 bases and the V segment lost 1 base, leaving 7 bases of the junction unmatched. The CDR3 sequence is 17 residues long. Germline assignment: CDR1 LGHNA and CDR2 YNFKEQ. The CDR3 coding sequence is TGTGCCAGCAGCCAAGTCCTCCGGGACAGGGGGACCTACGAGCAGTACTTC. The encoded protein is CASSQVLRDRGTYEQYF.

The chain joins TRBV2 to TRBJ2-3; D remains unclear. Trimming stripped 3 bases from V and 11 bases from J, with 6 bases between. Germline CDR1 and CDR2: SNHLY and FYNNEI. The CDR3 totals 10 residues. CDR3 amino acids: CASSDGQQYF. Here the CDR3 DNA reads TGTGCCAGCAGTGACGGGCAGCAGTATTTT.